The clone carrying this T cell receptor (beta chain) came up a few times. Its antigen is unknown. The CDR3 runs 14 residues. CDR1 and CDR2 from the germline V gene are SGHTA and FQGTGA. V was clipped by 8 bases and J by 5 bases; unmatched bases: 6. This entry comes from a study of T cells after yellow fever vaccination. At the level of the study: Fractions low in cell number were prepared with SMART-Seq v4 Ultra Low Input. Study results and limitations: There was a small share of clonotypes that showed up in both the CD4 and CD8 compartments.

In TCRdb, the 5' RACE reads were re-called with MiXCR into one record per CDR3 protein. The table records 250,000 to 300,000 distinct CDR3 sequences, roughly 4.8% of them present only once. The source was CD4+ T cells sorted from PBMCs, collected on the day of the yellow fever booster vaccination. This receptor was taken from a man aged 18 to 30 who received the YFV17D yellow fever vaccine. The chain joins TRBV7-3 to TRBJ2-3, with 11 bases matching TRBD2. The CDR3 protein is CASSSGGRVDTQYF. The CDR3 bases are TGTGCCAGCTCTAGCGGGGGGCGCGTAGATACGCAGTATTTT.